Below, 14 T cell receptor beta chains from the same sample are listed, as sequenced in a study of T-cell memory formation after mild COVID-19. TCRdb independently ran MiXCR on the 5' RACE reads; one entry per CDR3 protein. The sample records approximately 580,000 distinct CDR3 sequences, roughly 22% being singletons. Sample: PBMCs or a T cell subset sorted from them (not recorded which). The receptor source for this set is an adult woman who had mild COVID-19 (a few samples of this study predate the infection). Cell type and time point are not known.

This clonotype came up a few times. The V gene is TRBV7-2, the J gene TRBJ2-1; no reliable D call. Trimming took off 5 bases at V and 5 bases at J, with 19 bases between the two ends. CDR3 length equals 16 residues. Germline V gives CDR1 SGHTA, CDR2 FQGNSA. The CDR3 protein is CASSPSGRGPNNEQFF. The DNA for the CDR3 is TGTGCCAGCAGCCCCTCGGGTCGCGGTCCAAACAATGAGCAGTTCTTC.

Only a few counts were recorded for this clonotype. The chain has TRBV7-3 and TRBJ2-1, with D perhaps matching TRBD1 or TRBD2 (5 bases each). Germline V gene lookup returns CDR1 SGHTA and CDR2 FQGTGA. The CDR3 loop spans 13 amino acids. The V end was cut by 5 bases, the J end by 5 bases, with 10 bases between. CDR3 sequence (DNA): TGTGCCAGCAGCCGTCGGGGACACAATGAGCAGTTCTTC. This sequence encodes CASSRRGHNEQFF.

This clonotype has a handful of counts. V and J are TRBV12-3 or TRBV12-4 and TRBJ1-1, with D tentatively TRBD1 (5 bases). Trimming cost V 5 bases and J 6 bases, with 10 bases left between them. The CDR3 length is 12 residues. Here the CDR3 DNA reads TGTGCCAGCAGTCCGGGGGGTTCTGAAGCTTTCTTT. The encoded protein is CASSPGGSEAFF.

This chain uses TRBV20-1 with TRBJ1-5, with no clear D. This CDR3 has 13 amino acids. Trimming left V 0 bases short and J 9 bases short, with 12 bases between. CDR1 is DFQATT and CDR2 is SNEGSKA in the germline V gene (reference sequence). The CDR3 DNA follows: TGCAGTGCTAGAGAACACGGAGCTCGGCCCCAGCATTTT. Its translation is CSAREHGARPQHF.

The rearrangement joins TRBV7-9 to TRBJ2-3; D is undetermined. Trimming took off 2 bases at V and 4 bases at J, with 16 bases between the two ends. Germline V gene lookup returns CDR1 SEHNR and CDR2 FQNEAQ (reference sequence). This CDR3 contains 16 residues. The CDR3 loop reads CASSLTGGLGPDTQYF. As DNA, the CDR3 is TGTGCCAGCAGCTTAACCGGTGGCTTGGGTCCAGATACGCAGTATTTT.

This clonotype was picked up a small number of times. J is TRBJ2-5 and V is TRBV19; D is uncertain. Germline lookup yields CDR1 LNHDA and CDR2 SQIVND (reference sequence). The V end was cut by 6 bases, the J end by 3 bases, with 14 bases between. The CDR3 sequence is 14 residues long. The CDR3 loop reads CASRRRSGEETQYF. CDR3 coding DNA: TGTGCCAGTAGGCGTCGCTCAGGTGAAGAGACCCAGTACTTC. Full variable domain (rest looked up from reference TRBV19 and TRBJ2-5): DGGITQSPKYLFRKEGQNVTLSCEQNLNHDAMYWYRQDPGQGLRLIYYSQIVNDFQKGDIAEGYSVSREKKESFPLTVTSAQKNPTAFYLCASRRRSGEETQYFGPGTRLLVL.

The gene calls are TRBV7-9 and TRBJ2-1; TRBD2 agrees at 11 bases. J was trimmed by 0 bases and V by 5 bases; bases with no gene match: 12. From germline, CDR1 is SEHNR and CDR2 FQNEAQ (reference sequence). The CDR3 contains 19 residues. The CDR3 DNA reads as TGTGCCAGCAGCCCCGGGCTAGCGGGAGGCCGAAGCTCCTACAATGAGCAGTTCTTC. It translates to CASSPGLAGGRSSYNEQFF.

The chain combines TRBV5-1 with TRBJ2-3, with D possibly being TRBD1 (6 bases). The V end was cut by 1 base, the J end by 6 bases, with 9 bases between. The CDR3 consists of 13 residues. From germline, CDR1 is SGHRS and CDR2 YFSETQ. CDR3 loop: CASSLLGADTQYF. Written as DNA, the CDR3 is TGCGCCAGCAGCTTGTTGGGGGCCGATACGCAGTATTTT.

This clonotype came up many times. The rearrangement joins TRBV15 to TRBJ1-5, with TRBD1 identical over 7 bases. CDR3 size: 18 residues. Per germline, CDR1 LNHNV and CDR2 YYDKDF (reference sequence). The junction had 10 bases not matched to a gene; V was cut back by 0 bases and J by 2 bases. CDR3 residues: CATSRDSNTGVGNQPQHF. The CDR3 DNA is TGTGCCACCAGCAGAGACTCAAATACAGGGGTAGGCAATCAGCCCCAGCATTTT.

The sample holds a few counts of this clonotype. The rearrangement uses TRBV5-1 and TRBJ2-2; D gene unclear. This CDR3 is built from 15 residues. In germline, CDR1 is SGHRS, CDR2 YFSETQ. With 1 base removed from V and 6 bases from J, the gap between germline ends came to 13 bases. The DNA of the CDR3 is TGCGCCAGCAGCTTGCACGATCTAACCGCCGGGGAGCTGTTTTTT. Its translation is CASSLHDLTAGELFF.

This clonotype came up a few times. This chain uses TRBV2 with TRBJ2-2; possible D gene TRBD1, 6 bases. The CDR3 is 13 amino acids. The V end was cut by 7 bases, the J end by 4 bases, with 10 bases between. Germline lookup yields CDR1 SNHLY and CDR2 FYNNEI. The CDR3 loop is CASNQGTTGELFF. The CDR3 DNA follows: TGTGCCAGCAACCAGGGGACCACCGGGGAGCTGTTTTTT.

This clonotype was observed a handful of times. The chain links TRBV5-1 to TRBJ2-7, with 9 bases matching TRBD2. The germline V gene encodes CDR1 SGHRS and CDR2 YFSETQ. With V trimmed by 5 bases and J by 2 bases, 5 bases remained unmatched. The CDR3 spans 14 residues. The CDR3 region has the DNA TGCGCCAGCAGTTGGACTAGCGCAACCTACGAGCAGTACTTC. Residues: CASSWTSATYEQYF. Filled out from reference TRBV5-1 and TRBJ2-7, the complete variable domain reads KAGVTQTPRYLIKTRGQQVTLSCSPISGHRSVSWYQQTPGQGLQFLFEYFSETQRNKGNFPGRFSGRQFSNSRSEMNVSTLELGDSALYLCASSWTSATYEQYFGPGTRLTVT.

In this sample, this clonotype turned up a few times. This sequence joins TRBV5-6 and TRBJ2-1, with 10 bases identical to TRBD2. The V segment lost 5 bases and the J segment 7 bases; nucleotides outside the gene matches: 9. The CDR3 contains 15 residues. Germline V gene lookup returns CDR1 SGHDT and CDR2 YYEEEE. The CDR3 nucleotides read TGTGCCAGCAGGTACAGCGGGAGGGCACTTAATGAGCAGTTCTTC. It codes for CASRYSGRALNEQFF.

The rearrangement links TRBV20-1 to TRBJ2-2, with TRBD1 as a possible D gene (5 bases). V lost 0 bases and J 3 bases, leaving 8 bases between the germline ends. Germline V gene lookup returns CDR1 DFQATT and CDR2 SNEGSKA (reference sequence). This CDR3 spans 14 amino acids. CDR3 bases: TGCAGTGCTAGAGATCTCAGGGACACCGGGGAGCTGTTTTTT. Amino acids: CSARDLRDTGELFF.